The present T cell receptor (beta chain) was sequenced within a study of T-cell memory formation after mild COVID-19. Broader study findings: CD4+ contracting clones were mainly CM and EM; CD8+ ones, EMRA.

TCRdb used MiXCR to reprocess the 5' RACE reads, holding one entry per CDR3 protein. The repertoire consists of some 350,000 distinct CDR3 sequences, with 10% to 15% occurring once and the leading ten covering over 20%. As to this clonotype: What it recognizes is unknown.

Looked up from germline, CDR1 is LGHNA and CDR2 is YSLEER. CDR3 length: 16 amino acids. Trimming cost V 4 bases and J 3 bases; bases outside gene matches: 8. The origin of this receptor is a man aged 18 to 29 who had mild COVID-19 (a few samples of this study predate the infection). Cell type and time point are not known. This chain connects TRBV4-3 to TRBJ2-2; 7 bases line up with TRBD2. Sequenced input: PBMCs or a T cell subset sorted from them (not recorded which). The CDR3, as DNA: TGCGCCAGCAGCCTCTGGGGGGGTGGCGACACCGGGGAGCTGTTTTTT. Its translation is CASSLWGGGDTGELFF.